These 26 T cell receptor beta chains originate from one sample sequenced in a study of T cell repertoires in cytomegalovirus infection. No antigen is known for these receptors. TCRdb re-called the reads with MiXCR, one entry per CDR3 protein. The table shows 300,000 to 400,000 distinct CDR3 sequences, with almost 30% occurring only once. The input for sequencing was cultured PBMCs, taken from culture after CMV antigen stimulation. These TCRs come from a human donor in good health (CMV status not recorded). Some clones in this sample may be carry-over from other donors' samples.

J is TRBJ1-2 and V is TRBV5-6; 10 positions agree with TRBD1. The CDR3 sequence is 15 residues long. V lost 0 bases to trimming and J lost 4 bases; unmatched junction nucleotides: 3. CDR1 and CDR2 (germline): SGHDT, YYEEEE. CDR3 amino acids: CASSLETGGIYGYTF. CDR3 bases: TGTGCCAGCAGCTTGGAGACAGGGGGCATCTATGGCTACACCTTC.

CDR3 loop: CASSITGTGVREQYF. The CDR3 coding sequence is TGTGCCAGTAGTATAACAGGGACAGGGGTCCGCGAGCAGTACTTC. The chain couples TRBV19 to TRBJ2-7; 10 bases are shared with TRBD1. From germline, CDR1 is LNHDA and CDR2 SQIVND (reference sequence). Trimming at V came to 2 bases and at J to 6 bases, leaving 7 bases not matched to a gene. The CDR3 runs to 15 residues.

The rearrangement uses TRBV7-8 and TRBJ1-2; 11 nucleotides align to TRBD1. V was pared by 5 bases and J by 13 bases, with 6 bases of the junction left unmatched. Germline CDR1 SGHVS, CDR2 FQNEAQ. This CDR3 is 12 amino acids long. The CDR3 loop reads CASSPGQGACTF. For the CDR3, the DNA is TGTGCCAGCAGCCCCGGACAGGGGGCTTGCACCTTC. The full variable domain, completed using reference TRBV7-8 and TRBJ1-2, is GAGVSQSPRYKVAKRGQDVALRCDPISGHVSLFWYQQALGQGPEFLTYFQNEAQLDKSGLPSDRFFAERPEGSVSTLKIQRTQQEDSAVYLCASSPGQGACTFGSGTRLTVV.

This clonotype was counted only a few times. This chain joins TRBV11-2 and TRBJ1-1; TRBD1 is a possible D gene (6 bases). Germline V CDR1 and CDR2: SGHAT, FQNNGV. V was pared by 3 bases and J by 2 bases, with 19 bases between. This CDR3 comprises 17 residues. CDR3 nucleotides: TGTGCCAGCAGCTTCCAAGCCGCGGGACACCGAAACACTGAAGCTTTCTTT. Translating it yields CASSFQAAGHRNTEAFF.

On this clonotype: With a much larger clone just one base away, this may be a read error. The chain is built from TRBV19 and TRBJ2-7; D is perhaps TRBD2 (5 bases). V gave up 8 bases and J gave up 2 bases, with 22 bases separating them. Germline V gives CDR1 LNHDA, CDR2 SQIVND (reference sequence). The CDR3 totals 16 residues. CDR3 sequence reads: CASDRGETVSPYEQYF. The CDR3 bases are TGTGCCAGTGACCGGGGAGAGACCGTGTCGCCCTACGAGCAGTACTTC.

This clonotype was seen more than once but under ten times. The genes are TRBV6-2 or TRBV6-3 and TRBJ1-2; weak D call: TRBD1 (5 bases). CDR3 size: 14 residues. Germline loops: CDR1 MNHEY, CDR2 SVGEGT. V lost 4 bases and J lost 8, with 17 bases in between. CDR3 bases: TGTGCCAGCAGTTTCAGTTTCCAGGGTAGCGGCTACACCTTC. Its protein is CASSFSFQGSGYTF.

This chain uses TRBV7-6 with TRBJ2-5; 8 positions match TRBD1. With 7 bases clipped from V and 5 bases from J, the junction kept 12 bases outside the gene matches. CDR1 SGHVS and CDR2 FNYEAQ come from the germline V gene. The CDR3 spans 15 residues. This CDR3 reads CASTQGALGGETQYF. The CDR3 DNA reads TGTGCCAGCACGCAGGGGGCGTTAGGTGGGGAGACCCAGTACTTC.

V gene TRBV7-2 combines with J gene TRBJ2-1; 9 nucleotides line up with TRBD2. V trimming: 6 bases; J trimming: 10 bases; junction bases outside the gene matches: 10. CDR3 length: 14 residues. Germline V gene data show CDR1 as SGHTA and CDR2 as FQGNSA. CDR3 DNA sequence: TGTGCCAGCAGTTCCTCGGCGGGAGGGTACGAGCAGTTCTTC. Amino acids: CASSSSAGGYEQFF.

This chain uses TRBV10-2 with TRBJ1-2; a possible D gene is TRBD1 (5 bases). Trimming removed 6 bases from V and 4 bases from J, with 21 bases in between. CDR3 size: 16 residues. Looked up from germline, CDR1 is WSHSY and CDR2 is SAAADI. In nucleotides, the CDR3 is TGCGCCAGCAGACTCGGTCCAGGGAGGTTAGGCTATGGCTACACCTTC. Encoded protein: CASRLGPGRLGYGYTF.

The CDR3 coding sequence is TGTGCCAGCAGTTCGGGACTCGTCTCCTACGAGCAGTACTTC. Encoded protein: CASSSGLVSYEQYF. This sequence joins TRBV27 and TRBJ2-7; TRBD2 is a possible D gene (6 bases). V lost 4 bases, J lost 0 bases, and 10 bases lay in between. The length of the CDR3 is 14 residues. Germline CDR1 reads MNHEY; CDR2 reads SMNVEV (reference sequence).

The chain couples TRBV5-6 to TRBJ1-2, with D perhaps matching TRBD1 (6 bases). V lost 2 bases, J lost 6 bases, and 14 bases lay in between. The germline CDR1 and CDR2 sequences are SGHDT and YYEEEE. This CDR3 is 14 amino acids long. CDR3 nucleotides: TGTGCCAGCAGCTTCGGGGGGCGCATCGATGGCTACACCTTC. This translates into CASSFGGRIDGYTF.

This chain uses TRBV6-5 with TRBJ1-1, with 8 positions matching TRBD1. The CDR3 is made up of 16 amino acids. Germline CDR1 is MNHEY and CDR2 is SVGAGI. Losses at the gene ends were 0 bases for V and 0 bases for J; bases not matched to a gene: 3. The CDR3 nucleotides read TGTGCCAGCAGTTACTCCTGGGACAGGTTGAACACTGAAGCTTTCTTT. Its protein is CASSYSWDRLNTEAFF.

This clonotype was picked up a small number of times. CDR3 loop: CASWAGAYTDTQYF. The CDR3 DNA is TGTGCCAGTTGGGCGGGAGCCTACACAGATACGCAGTATTTT. The chain combines TRBV12-3 or TRBV12-4 with TRBJ2-3, with 7 bases that match TRBD2. V lost 9 bases, J lost 2 bases, and 8 bases stayed unmatched. The CDR3 has 14 amino acids.

This clonotype was picked up a small number of times. V is TRBV3-1 and J is TRBJ1-1; 7 bases match TRBD1. V dropped 6 bases and J dropped 4; count of bases not matched to a gene: 11. Germline CDR1 is LGHDT and CDR2 is YNNKEL (reference sequence). The CDR3 consists of 15 residues. CDR3 coding DNA: TGTGCCAGCAGGAGGGACAGCGGGTTGAGCACTGAAGCTTTCTTT. It is translated as CASRRDSGLSTEAFF.

The chain joins TRBV12-3 or TRBV12-4 to TRBJ2-6; D might be TRBD1 (7 bases). The V end lost 1 base, the J end lost 1 base, and 20 bases lay between the germline ends. The CDR3 sequence is 20 residues long. For the CDR3, the DNA is TGTGCCAGCAGTTTAGGAAGACAGGGACTCAGACTTTCTGGGGCCAACGTCCTGACTTTC. Amino acids: CASSLGRQGLRLSGANVLTF.

This clonotype was recorded a few times. The chain carries TRBV11-2 and TRBJ1-2, with TRBD1 matching over 9 bases. The J segment lost 5 bases and the V segment lost 7 bases, leaving 8 bases of the junction unmatched. The CDR3 has 14 amino acids. CDR1 and CDR2 (germline): SGHAT, FQNNGV. The CDR3 DNA reads TGTGCCAGCACCCAGGGACAGGGAGGTTATGGCTACACCTTC. It encodes CASTQGQGGYGYTF.

This clonotype was recorded a few times. The chain combines TRBV12-3 or TRBV12-4 with TRBJ2-2, with a possible D match to TRBD1 (6 bases). CDR3 size: 15 residues. V dropped 5 bases and J dropped 1 base, with 11 bases sitting between them. CDR3 nucleotide sequence: TGTGCCAGCAGTGGCAGGGGAGAGAACACCGGGGAGCTGTTTTTT. This sequence encodes CASSGRGENTGELFF.

V is TRBV28 and J is TRBJ2-7, with 9 positions matching TRBD1. The CDR3 sequence is 17 residues long. CDR1 is MDHEN and CDR2 is SYDVKM in the germline V gene. The J segment lost 2 bases and the V segment lost 4 bases, leaving 12 bases of the junction unmatched. The CDR3 region has the DNA TGTGCCAGCAGTTCTCCCCGGGACAGGGTCCTTCCCTACGAGCAGTACTTC. Its protein product is CASSSPRDRVLPYEQYF.

The chain employs TRBV28 and TRBJ1-2; D gene unclear. V was clipped by 6 bases and J by 8 bases, with 16 bases between them. This CDR3 comprises 13 residues. Germline values: CDR1 MDHEN, CDR2 SYDVKM. The CDR3 DNA reads TGTGCCAGCAGCTTCGGCCCCTCAGGCGGCTACACCTTC. Its protein product is CASSFGPSGGYTF.

A few counts support this clonotype. V gene TRBV19 combines with J gene TRBJ2-6; D tentatively fits TRBD1 or TRBD2 (6 bases each). Germline CDR1 LNHDA, CDR2 SQIVND (reference sequence). Trimming cost V 7 bases and J 0 bases, with 16 bases left between them. CDR3 size: 17 residues. The CDR3, as DNA: TGTGCCAGTATGGGTCAGGGGACTCTCTCTGGGGCCAACGTCCTGACTTTC. Its protein is CASMGQGTLSGANVLTF.

The V gene is TRBV6-2 or TRBV6-3, the J gene TRBJ2-1; 7 positions agree with TRBD2. Losses at the gene ends were 2 bases for V and 3 bases for J; bases not matched to a gene: 4. Germline V gene lookup returns CDR1 MNHEY and CDR2 SVGEGT. The CDR3 is made up of 15 amino acids. The DNA of the CDR3 is TGTGCCAGCAGTTACAAGTGGGGGGGCTACAATGAGCAGTTCTTC. Protein sequence: CASSYKWGGYNEQFF.

In its sample, this clonotype was seen a few times. V is TRBV6-2 or TRBV6-3 and J is TRBJ1-3, with a tentative D call TRBD1 (5 bases). This CDR3 spans 16 amino acids. Between the trimmed V and J ends, which lost 6 bases and 0 bases, there was a span of 15 bases. Germline CDR1 reads MNHEY; CDR2 reads SVGEGT. The CDR3 sequence: CASSSGATYSGNTIYF. CDR3 nucleotide sequence: TGTGCCAGCAGCTCCGGGGCCACCTACTCTGGAAACACCATATATTTT.

There are a few counts of this clonotype. This chain joins TRBV29-1 and TRBJ2-3; D is uncertain. Germline CDR1 reads SQVTM; CDR2 reads ANQGSEA. Trimming shortened V by 4 bases and J by 0 bases, and 17 bases separated the two germline ends. There are 16 residues in the CDR3. CDR3 nucleotide sequence: TGCAGCGTTGGGTTAGGGCCTTCGACTAGCACAGATACGCAGTATTTT. Residues: CSVGLGPSTSTDTQYF.

Points on this clonotype: This is likely a read error, given that the CDR3 carries no conserved phenylalanine or tryptophan at its end. It is unclear where the CDR3 begins or ends on the DNA, so no DNA is shown, and the CDR3 is as TCRdb lists it. This chain's CDR3 is CASSLVGTSDGYTY. The V call is TRBV7-6, the J call TRBJ1-2. Germline V gives CDR1 SGHVS, CDR2 FNYEAQ. Ends included, the CDR3 has 14 residues.

This rearrangement joins TRBV7-6 to TRBJ2-3; perhaps TRBD2 as D (6 bases). The CDR3 extends over 14 amino acids. CDR1 SGHVS and CDR2 FNYEAQ come from the germline V gene. V was clipped by 7 bases and J by 1 base, with 12 bases between them. The CDR3 loop is CASTPEGGTDTQYF. The CDR3 region has the DNA TGTGCCAGCACCCCGGAGGGTGGCACAGATACGCAGTATTTT.

This chain connects TRBV7-2 to TRBJ2-7; 9 nucleotides agree with TRBD1. From germline, CDR1 is SGHTA and CDR2 FQGNSA. The ends lost 6 bases at V and 2 bases at J; junction bases unmatched: 5. The CDR3 has 14 amino acids. The CDR3 spells CASRTTGGPYEQYF. DNA of the CDR3: TGTGCCAGCAGAACGACAGGGGGGCCCTACGAGCAGTACTTC. The full variable domain, rest sourced from reference TRBV7-2 and TRBJ2-7, is GAGVSQSPSNKVTEKGKDVELRCDPISGHTALYWYRQSLGQGLEFLIYFQGNSAPDKSGLPSDRFSAERTGGSVSTLTIQRTQQEDSAVYLCASRTTGGPYEQYFGPGTRLTVT.